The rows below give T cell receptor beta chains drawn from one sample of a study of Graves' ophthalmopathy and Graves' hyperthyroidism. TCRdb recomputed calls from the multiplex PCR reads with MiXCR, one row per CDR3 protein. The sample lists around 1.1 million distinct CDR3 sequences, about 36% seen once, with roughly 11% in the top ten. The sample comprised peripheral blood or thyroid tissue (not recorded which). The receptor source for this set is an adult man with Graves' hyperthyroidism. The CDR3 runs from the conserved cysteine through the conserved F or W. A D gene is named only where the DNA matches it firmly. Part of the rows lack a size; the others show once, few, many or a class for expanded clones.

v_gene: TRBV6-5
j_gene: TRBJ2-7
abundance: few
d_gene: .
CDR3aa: CASSYTNPEQYF
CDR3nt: TGTGCCAGCAGTTACACAAATCCCGAGCAGTACTTC

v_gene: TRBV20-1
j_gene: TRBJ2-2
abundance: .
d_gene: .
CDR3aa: CSARDLFRRGLNTGELFF
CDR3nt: TGCAGTGCTAGAGATCTCTTTAGGCGGGGGCTAAACACCGGGGAGCTGTTTTTT

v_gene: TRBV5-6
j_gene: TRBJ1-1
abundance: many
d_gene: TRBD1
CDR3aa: CASSDRVMNTEAFF
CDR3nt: TGTGCCAGCAGCGACAGGGTTATGAACACTGAAGCTTTCTTT

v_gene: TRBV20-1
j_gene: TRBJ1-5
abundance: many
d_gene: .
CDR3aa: CSARGLGYAAQHF
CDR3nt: TGCAGTGCTAGAGGATTAGGCTACGCAGCCCAGCATTTT

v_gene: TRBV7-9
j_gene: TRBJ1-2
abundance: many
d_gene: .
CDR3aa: CASFRATGRDYGYTF
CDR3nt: TGTGCCAGCTTCAGAGCAACCGGCAGAGACTATGGCTACACCTTC

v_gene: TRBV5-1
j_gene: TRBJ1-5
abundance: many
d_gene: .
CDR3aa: CASRLDGYSNQPQHF
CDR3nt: TGCGCCAGCAGACTTGACGGGTATAGCAATCAGCCCCAGCATTTT

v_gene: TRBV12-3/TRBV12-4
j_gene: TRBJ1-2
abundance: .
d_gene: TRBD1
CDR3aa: CASSQRTGWFHGYTF
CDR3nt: TGTGCCAGCAGCCAAAGGACAGGGTGGTTCCATGGCTACACCTTC

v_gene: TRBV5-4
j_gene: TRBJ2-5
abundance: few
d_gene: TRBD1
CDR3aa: CASSPRTGEAETQYF
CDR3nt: TGTGCCAGCAGCCCTCGGACAGGGGAGGCGGAGACCCAGTACTTC

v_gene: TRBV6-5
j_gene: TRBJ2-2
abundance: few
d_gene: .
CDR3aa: CASSSGSGRPWTGELFF
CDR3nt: TGTGCCAGCAGTTCTGGTTCAGGGAGACCATGGACCGGGGAGCTGTTTTTT

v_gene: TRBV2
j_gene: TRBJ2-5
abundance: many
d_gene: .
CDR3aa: CASTSETLQETQYF
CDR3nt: TGTGCCAGCACAAGCGAGACCCTGCAAGAGACCCAGTACTTC

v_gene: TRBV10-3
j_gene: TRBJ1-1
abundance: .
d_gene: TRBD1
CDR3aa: CAISYTGVAFF
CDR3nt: TGTGCCATCAGTTACACAGGGGTCGCTTTCTTT

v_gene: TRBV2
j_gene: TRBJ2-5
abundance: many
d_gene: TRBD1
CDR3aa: CASRDRGGETQYF
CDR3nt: TGTGCCAGCAGGGACAGGGGAGGGGAGACCCAGTACTTC

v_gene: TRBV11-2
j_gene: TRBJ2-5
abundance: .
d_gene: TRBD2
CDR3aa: CASSPPPGTSVSETQYF
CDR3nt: TGTGCCAGCAGCCCCCCCCCGGGGACTAGCGTTTCAGAGACCCAGTACTTC

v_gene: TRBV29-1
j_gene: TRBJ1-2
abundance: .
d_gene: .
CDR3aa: CSVGMAGLYGYTF
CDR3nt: TGCAGCGTGGGAATGGCCGGTCTTTATGGCTACACCTTC

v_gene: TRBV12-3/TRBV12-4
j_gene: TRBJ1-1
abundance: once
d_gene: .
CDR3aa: CASSLASIRKAFF
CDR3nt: TGTGCCAGCAGTCTTGCTTCCATCCGGAAAGCTTTCTTT

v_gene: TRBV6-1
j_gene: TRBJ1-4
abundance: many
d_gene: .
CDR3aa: CASSEGFKVHLFF
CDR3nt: TGTGCCAGCAGTGAAGGTTTTAAGGTGCATCTGTTTTTT

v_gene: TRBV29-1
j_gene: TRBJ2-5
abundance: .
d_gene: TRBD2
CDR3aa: CSVAAGFETQYF
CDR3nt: TGCAGCGTTGCAGCGGGGTTCGAGACCCAGTACTTC

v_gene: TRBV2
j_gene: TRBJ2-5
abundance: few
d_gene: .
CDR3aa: CASSSHWRGGETQYF
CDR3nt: TGTGCCAGCAGTTCTCACTGGAGGGGCGGAGAGACCCAGTACTTC

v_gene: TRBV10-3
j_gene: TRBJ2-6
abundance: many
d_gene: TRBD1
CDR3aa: CAISGGQGRGGANVLTF
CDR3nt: TGTGCCATCAGCGGGGGACAGGGGAGAGGAGGGGCCAACGTCCTGACTTTC

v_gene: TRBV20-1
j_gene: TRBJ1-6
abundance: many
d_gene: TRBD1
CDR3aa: CSARTSGTGVSPLHF
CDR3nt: TGCAGTGCTAGAACTTCCGGGACAGGGGTATCACCCCTCCACTTT

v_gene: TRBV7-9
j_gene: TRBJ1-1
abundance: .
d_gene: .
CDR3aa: CASSFADGTEAFF
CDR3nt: TGTGCCAGCAGCTTCGCGGACGGGACTGAAGCTTTCTTT

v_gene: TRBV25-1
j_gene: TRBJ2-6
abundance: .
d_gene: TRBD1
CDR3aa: CASGRTGSGANVLTF
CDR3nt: TGTGCCAGCGGAAGGACAGGCTCTGGGGCCAACGTCCTGACTTTC

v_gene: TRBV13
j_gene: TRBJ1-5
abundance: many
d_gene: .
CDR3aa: CASSLGNLKLPQHF
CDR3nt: TGTGCCAGCAGCTTAGGCAACCTGAAGCTGCCCCAGCATTTT

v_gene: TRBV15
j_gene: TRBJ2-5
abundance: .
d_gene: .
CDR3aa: CATSRGGASSPTTTPRGTQYF
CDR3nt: TGTGCCACCAGCAGAGGAGGGGCCAGCAGCCCGACAACTACCCCGAGGGGGACCCAGTACTTC

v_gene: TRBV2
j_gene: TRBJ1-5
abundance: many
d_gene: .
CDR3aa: CASSEEARRDQPQHF
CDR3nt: TGTGCCAGCAGTGAAGAAGCGAGGAGGGATCAGCCCCAGCATTTT

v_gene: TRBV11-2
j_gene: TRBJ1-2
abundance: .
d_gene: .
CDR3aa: CASAGHLPGGYTF
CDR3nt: TGTGCCAGCGCGGGACATCTACCTGGTGGCTACACCTTC

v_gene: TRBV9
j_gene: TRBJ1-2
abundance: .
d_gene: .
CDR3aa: CASSPPEYGLNYGYTF
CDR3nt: TGTGCCAGCTCACCACCGGAGTATGGGCTTAACTATGGCTACACCTTC

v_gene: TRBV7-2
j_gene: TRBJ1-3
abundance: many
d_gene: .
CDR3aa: CASNDRASGNTIYF
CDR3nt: TGTGCCAGCAACGACCGAGCCTCTGGAAACACCATATATTTT

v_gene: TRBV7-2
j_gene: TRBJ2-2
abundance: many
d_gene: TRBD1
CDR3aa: CASSEDRGRTGELFF
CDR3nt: TGTGCCAGCAGCGAGGACAGGGGGCGGACCGGGGAGCTGTTTTTT

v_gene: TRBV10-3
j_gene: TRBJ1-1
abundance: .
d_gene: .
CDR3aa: CAISARPGTLNTEAFF
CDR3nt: TGTGCCATCAGTGCACGACCCGGGACTTTGAACACTGAAGCTTTCTTT

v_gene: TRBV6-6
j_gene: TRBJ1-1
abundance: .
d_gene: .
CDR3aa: CASSRGGAEAFF
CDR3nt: TGTGCCAGCAGCAGGGGAGGAGCTGAAGCTTTCTTT

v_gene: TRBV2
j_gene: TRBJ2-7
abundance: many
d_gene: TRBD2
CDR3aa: CASSPTSGGFPYEQYF
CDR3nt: TGTGCCAGCAGTCCTACTAGCGGGGGATTTCCGTACGAGCAGTACTTC

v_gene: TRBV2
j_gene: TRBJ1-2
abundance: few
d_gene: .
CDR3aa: CASSEAKGTPLFGYTF
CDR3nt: TGTGCCAGCAGTGAAGCGAAAGGGACACCACTCTTTGGCTACACCTTC

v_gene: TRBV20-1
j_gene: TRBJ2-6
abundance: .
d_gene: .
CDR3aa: CSAPRGGGYSGANVLTF
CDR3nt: TGCAGTGCTCCCAGGGGCGGAGGGTACTCTGGGGCCAACGTCCTGACTTTC

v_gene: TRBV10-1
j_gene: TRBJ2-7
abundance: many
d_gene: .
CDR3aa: CASSGEEGAAYEQYF
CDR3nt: TGCGCCAGCAGTGGCGAGGAGGGGGCGGCCTACGAGCAGTACTTC

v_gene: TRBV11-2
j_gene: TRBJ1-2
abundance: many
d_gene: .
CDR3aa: CASSPGEGYGYTF
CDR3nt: TGTGCCAGCAGCCCTGGGGAAGGCTATGGCTACACCTTC

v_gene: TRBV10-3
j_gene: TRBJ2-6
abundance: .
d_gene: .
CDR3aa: CAVSGGAGTGANVLTF
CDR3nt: TGTGCCGTCAGTGGAGGGGCAGGGACTGGGGCCAACGTCCTGACTTTC

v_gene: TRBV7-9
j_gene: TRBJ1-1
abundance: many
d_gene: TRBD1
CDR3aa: CASNVGQGTTEAFF
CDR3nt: TGTGCCAGCAACGTGGGACAGGGGACGACTGAAGCTTTCTTT

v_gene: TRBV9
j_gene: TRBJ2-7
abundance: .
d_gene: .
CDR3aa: CASSVGHLNSYEQYF
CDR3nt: TGTGCCAGCAGCGTAGGACATCTAAATTCCTACGAGCAGTACTTC

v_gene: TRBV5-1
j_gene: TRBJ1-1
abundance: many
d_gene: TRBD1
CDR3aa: CASAGTGAPNTEAFF
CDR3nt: TGCGCCAGCGCCGGGACAGGGGCTCCGAACACTGAAGCTTTCTTT

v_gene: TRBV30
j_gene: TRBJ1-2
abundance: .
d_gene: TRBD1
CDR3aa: CAWSVGTGGNF
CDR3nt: TGTGCCTGGAGTGTCGGGACAGGGGGCAACTTC

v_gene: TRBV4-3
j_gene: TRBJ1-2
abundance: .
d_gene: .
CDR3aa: CASSQRGGAGNTF
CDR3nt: TGCGCCAGCAGCCAAAGGGGGGGCGCCGGCAACACCTTC

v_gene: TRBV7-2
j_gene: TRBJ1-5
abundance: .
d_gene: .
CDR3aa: CASSVGRGRPQHF
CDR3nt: TGTGCCAGCAGCGTGGGCAGGGGAAGGCCCCAGCATTTT

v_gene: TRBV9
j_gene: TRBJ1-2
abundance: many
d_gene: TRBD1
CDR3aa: CASSADRGSSYGYTF
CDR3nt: TGTGCCAGCAGCGCCGACAGGGGCAGTAGCTATGGCTACACCTTC

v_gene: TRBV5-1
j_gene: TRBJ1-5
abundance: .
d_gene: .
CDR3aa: CASSLGQSEGEPQHF
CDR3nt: TGCGCCAGCAGCTTGGGCCAAAGCGAGGGCGAGCCCCAGCATTTT

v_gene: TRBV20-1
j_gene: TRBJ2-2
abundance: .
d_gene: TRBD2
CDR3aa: CSARKAGDGTGELFF
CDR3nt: TGCAGTGCTAGAAAAGCGGGAGACGGCACCGGGGAGCTGTTTTTT

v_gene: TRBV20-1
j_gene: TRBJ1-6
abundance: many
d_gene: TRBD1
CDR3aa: CSVNDRELSPLHF
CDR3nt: TGCAGTGTTAACGACAGGGAGCTGTCACCCCTCCACTTT

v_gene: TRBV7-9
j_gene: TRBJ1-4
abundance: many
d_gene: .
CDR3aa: CATAWGANEKLFF
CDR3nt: TGTGCCACCGCCTGGGGGGCTAATGAAAAACTGTTTTTT

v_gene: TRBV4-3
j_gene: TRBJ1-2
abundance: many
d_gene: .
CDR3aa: CASSQDVAEYGYTF
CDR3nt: TGCGCCAGCAGCCAAGATGTGGCTGAATATGGCTACACCTTC

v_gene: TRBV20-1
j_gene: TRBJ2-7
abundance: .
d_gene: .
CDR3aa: CSARDLRALRAEQYF
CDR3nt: TGCAGTGCTAGAGATCTCCGAGCGCTTCGGGCCGAGCAGTACTTC

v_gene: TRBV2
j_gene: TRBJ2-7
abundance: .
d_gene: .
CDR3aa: CAQGLHRTYEQYF
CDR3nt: TGTGCCCAGGGACTCCACCGAACCTACGAGCAGTACTTC

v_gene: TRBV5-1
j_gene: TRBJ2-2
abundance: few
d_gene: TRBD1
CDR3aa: CASSFQGADTGELFF
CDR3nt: TGCGCCAGCAGCTTCCAGGGGGCGGACACCGGGGAGCTGTTTTTT

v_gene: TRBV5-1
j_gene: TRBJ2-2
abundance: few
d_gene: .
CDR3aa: CASSLARRLPGELFF
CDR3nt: TGCGCCAGCAGCCTGGCCCGGCGGCTCCCCGGGGAGCTGTTTTTT